This note documents a single T cell receptor (beta chain) sequence. A second PCR of roughly 7 to 11 cycles used a sample-barcoded 5' primer and a J-beta primer mix. TCRdb independently ran MiXCR on the 5' RACE reads; one entry per CDR3 protein. The sample contains approximately 1,000,000 distinct CDR3 sequences, under 40% of which appear only once. The V and J ends lost 5 bases and 4 bases respectively, with 8 bases between them. Germline loops: CDR1 MNHNY, CDR2 SVGAGI (reference sequence). This CDR3 region has 12 residues. This sample is part of a study of blood T cells in healthy people across ages. Donors gave ten milliliters of peripheral blood apiece. Total RNA was isolated from each sample in quantities of at least 6 micrograms.

The sequenced material came from blood. The V call is TRBV6-6, the J call TRBJ2-5; D not certain. The TCR was taken from a man younger than 30 in good health. CDR3 nucleotide sequence: TGTGCCAGCAGTCCTTCCACAGAGACCCAGTACTTC. The encoded protein is CASSPSTETQYF.